This is a list of T cell receptor beta chains from one sample in a study of blood T cell repertoires in COVID-19. Repertoires were generated with immunoSEQ multiplex PCR, while TCRdb's copy carries only in-frame clones and drops some. Of over 65,000 clones in the sample, about 81% were seen once. The sequencing sample was made of peripheral blood. Receptors were obtained from a human donor in a cohort sampled during active COVID-19. CDR3s include the opening cysteine and the closing phenylalanine or tryptophan. A D gene is named only where the DNA matches it firmly. The size entry is marked missing in some rows and otherwise reads once, few, many or a size class.

>TRBJ2-3|TRBV18|NA|TRBD2
TGTGCCAGCTCGCCTTCCCCCCTAGCGGCGCAGTATTTT
CASSPSPLAAQYF
>TRBJ2-2|TRBV27|NA|TRBD2
TGTGCCAGCAGTCCCGGACTAGCGGTCGGGGAGCTGTTTTTT
CASSPGLAVGELFF
>TRBJ2-1|TRBV7-9|NA|TRBD2
TGTGCCAGCAGCTTAGATGCCTCTAGCGGGAGGTGGGGTAATGAGCAGTTCTTC
CASSLDASSGRWGNEQFF
>TRBJ1-4|TRBV23-1|NA|NA
TGCGCCAGCAGTCTAGCGGGTCCGGCTAATGAAAAACTGTTTTTT
CASSLAGPANEKLFF
>TRBJ2-6|TRBV3-1/TRBV3-2|NA|NA
TGTGCCAGCAGCCCACCGTGGGGAGCCGGGGCCAACGTCCTGACTTTC
CASSPPWGAGANVLTF
>TRBJ2-7|TRBV30|NA|TRBD1
TGTGCCTGGGGGGACAGAGACTACGAGCAGTACTTC
CAWGDRDYEQYF
>TRBJ1-2|TRBV6-5|NA|TRBD1
TGTGCCAGCAGAGGCGACAGGGGCTCTTCCTATGGCTACACCTTC
CASRGDRGSSYGYTF
>TRBJ2-1|TRBV28|NA|TRBD1
TGTGCCAGCAGTTTAGGGACAGATCTCTACAATGAGCAGTTCTTC
CASSLGTDLYNEQFF
>TRBJ2-3|TRBV5-6|NA|TRBD2
TGTGCCAGCAGCCCCGGGACTAGTAACACAGATACGCAGTATTTT
CASSPGTSNTDTQYF
>TRBJ1-1|TRBV7-2|few|NA
TGTGCCAGCAGCTTCTCGGGAGGGCTTAACACTGAAGCTTTCTTT
CASSFSGGLNTEAFF
>TRBJ2-4|TRBV19|NA|TRBD2
TGTGCCAGTATAGGACTAGCGGGAGGAGAAAACATTCAGTACTTC
CASIGLAGGENIQYF
>TRBJ1-2|TRBV7-2|few|TRBD1
TGTGCCAGCAGCGAACAGGGGAATGGCTACACCTTC
CASSEQGNGYTF
>TRBJ1-1|TRBV30|NA|NA
TGTGCCTGGAGTGTGGCAGGGGTTGCTGAAGCTTTCTTT
CAWSVAGVAEAFF
>TRBJ1-2|TRBV6-5|NA|NA
TGTGCCAGCACCCCCGGAGGGTCCTATGGCTACACCTTC
CASTPGGSYGYTF
>TRBJ2-7|TRBV20-1|NA|NA
TGCAGTGCTACTAGCGACGAGCAGTACTTC
CSATSDEQYF
>TRBJ2-2|TRBV19|NA|NA
TGTGCCAGTAGTACGCGAGGGGGAATGCTTACCGGGGAGCTGTTTTTT
CASSTRGGMLTGELFF
>TRBJ1-2|TRBV12-3/TRBV12-4|NA|NA
TGTGCCAGCAGTCAGGGGCCTAGCTATGGCTACACCTTC
CASSQGPSYGYTF
>TRBJ2-7|TRBV7-6|NA|TRBD1
TGTGCCAGCAGCGCCGCAGGGGGCTCCTACGAGCAGTACTTC
CASSAAGGSYEQYF
>TRBJ2-4|TRBV21-1|NA|NA
TGTGCCAGCAGCAAAAGCCGGCTAGCGGGCCCTTTTCCCGGTCGGTACTTC
CASSKSRLAGPFPGRYF
>TRBJ2-1|TRBV6-1|NA|NA
TGTGCCAGCAGTGAAAGGAGCGGATCGGTGGCGGCCCCTCGGCAGTTCTTC
CASSERSGSVAAPRQFF
>TRBJ2-3|TRBV5-1|NA|NA
TGCGCCAGCAGAGGTTTCGGGCCCGGGACATATGTAGATACGCAGTATTTT
CASRGFGPGTYVDTQYF
>TRBJ1-1|TRBV9|NA|NA
TGTGCCAGCAGCGTAGATGGCAGGGAGAACACTGAAGCTTTCTTT
CASSVDGRENTEAFF
>TRBJ1-2|TRBV6-5|NA|TRBD1
TGTGCCAGCAAAAGGGGACAGTTCTATGGCTACACCTTC
CASKRGQFYGYTF
>TRBJ2-5|TRBV5-1|NA|NA
TGCGCCAGCAGCTTGTCCCAACAAGAGACCCAGTACTTC
CASSLSQQETQYF
>TRBJ2-6|TRBV19|few|NA
TGTGCCAGTAGGACCCAGGGCTCTGGGGCCAACGTCCTGACTTTC
CASRTQGSGANVLTF